A selection of T cell receptor beta chains follows, all from one sample in a study of technical replicates of blood from several donors. The assay was immunoSEQ multiplex PCR, and TCRdb's table has in-frame clones only and misses some. The table shows under 65,000 clones, with 65% to 90% occurring only once. Sequences were obtained from PBMCs. The receptors here all came from a human donor in good health. Some clones in this sample may be carry-over from other donors' samples. The CDR3 runs from the conserved cysteine through the conserved F or W. The order of the fields is D gene, clone size, J gene, V gene, CDR3 DNA, CDR3 protein. The D gene is left open where the match is weak. Some rows have no size entry. The others give once, few or many, or a class for an expanded clone.

D gene: TRBD1; clone size: .; J gene: TRBJ2-7; V gene: TRBV13; CDR3 DNA: TGTGCCAGCAGCTCGGGACAGGAGTACGAGCAGTACTTC; CDR3 protein: CASSSGQEYEQYF
D gene: .; clone size: .; J gene: TRBJ1-6; V gene: TRBV7-8; CDR3 DNA: TGTGCCAGCGGAGCTGTCAGGGGCAACACCATCAGTGACCCCCTCCACTTT; CDR3 protein: CASGAVRGNTISDPLHF
D gene: TRBD2; clone size: .; J gene: TRBJ2-5; V gene: TRBV5-1; CDR3 DNA: TGCGCCAGCAGCTTTCTAGCGGGGGGGCCGGAGACCCAGTACTTC; CDR3 protein: CASSFLAGGPETQYF
D gene: TRBD1; clone size: .; J gene: TRBJ1-1; V gene: TRBV5-4; CDR3 DNA: TGTGCCAGCAGCCAGGGACAGGGTCAAAACACTGAAGCTTTCTTT; CDR3 protein: CASSQGQGQNTEAFF
D gene: TRBD2; clone size: .; J gene: TRBJ2-7; V gene: TRBV5-1; CDR3 DNA: TGCGCCAGCAGCGGGGGACTAGCGGACTACGAGCAGTACTTC; CDR3 protein: CASSGGLADYEQYF
D gene: TRBD1; clone size: .; J gene: TRBJ1-2; V gene: TRBV2; CDR3 DNA: TGTGCCAGCAGTGCTAGGGGACAGGGGAACTATGGCTACACCTTC; CDR3 protein: CASSARGQGNYGYTF
D gene: TRBD2; clone size: .; J gene: TRBJ2-1; V gene: TRBV11-2; CDR3 DNA: TGTGCCAGCAGCTTTAGCGGGGGGGCTGCTGAGCAGTTCTTC; CDR3 protein: CASSFSGGAAEQFF
D gene: TRBD2; clone size: few; J gene: TRBJ2-5; V gene: TRBV7-2; CDR3 DNA: TGTGCCAGCAGCTTAGCGCTCCGGGGGGGCGGGGAGACCCAGTACTTC; CDR3 protein: CASSLALRGGGETQYF
D gene: .; clone size: .; J gene: TRBJ1-5; V gene: TRBV7-2; CDR3 DNA: TGTGCCAGCAGTTCGACAGGTAATCAGCCCCAGCATTTT; CDR3 protein: CASSSTGNQPQHF
D gene: .; clone size: few; J gene: TRBJ1-5; V gene: TRBV4-3; CDR3 DNA: TGCGCCAGCAGCCAAGATTGGCAGAATAGCAATCAGCCCCAGCATTTT; CDR3 protein: CASSQDWQNSNQPQHF
D gene: .; clone size: .; J gene: TRBJ1-4; V gene: TRBV7-9; CDR3 DNA: TGTGCCAGCAGTTACTCTGGGGCCGGTGCAACTAATGAAAAACTGTTTTTT; CDR3 protein: CASSYSGAGATNEKLFF
D gene: .; clone size: .; J gene: TRBJ1-4; V gene: TRBV30; CDR3 DNA: TGTGCCTGGAGTAGTGAGCTTAATGAAAAACTGTTTTTT; CDR3 protein: CAWSSELNEKLFF
D gene: TRBD2; clone size: .; J gene: TRBJ2-7; V gene: TRBV5-1; CDR3 DNA: TGCGCCAGCACCCCCGTAGCGGGATCGGCCTACGAGCAGTACTTC; CDR3 protein: CASTPVAGSAYEQYF
D gene: TRBD2; clone size: few; J gene: TRBJ2-7; V gene: TRBV11-2; CDR3 DNA: TGTGCCAGCAGCTCGCTAGCGGGGGGGCACGAGCAGTACTTC; CDR3 protein: CASSSLAGGHEQYF
D gene: TRBD1; clone size: .; J gene: TRBJ1-5; V gene: TRBV30; CDR3 DNA: TGTGCCTGGAGTGTAAGTGGTTGGGACAGGGGAGGCAATCAGCCCCAGCATTTT; CDR3 protein: CAWSVSGWDRGGNQPQHF
D gene: TRBD1; clone size: .; J gene: TRBJ1-2; V gene: TRBV11-1; CDR3 DNA: TGTGCCAGCAGCCGCCAGGGGGACTGGGAGCTTTCCGGCTACACCTTC; CDR3 protein: CASSRQGDWELSGYTF
D gene: TRBD2; clone size: .; J gene: TRBJ2-1; V gene: TRBV7-2; CDR3 DNA: TGTGCCAGCAGCTTCGATTTAGCGGGGGGCAATGAGCAGTTCTTC; CDR3 protein: CASSFDLAGGNEQFF
D gene: TRBD2; clone size: .; J gene: TRBJ2-3; V gene: TRBV30; CDR3 DNA: TGTGCCTGGAGTGTAGGGACTAGCGGCACAGATACGCAGTATTTT; CDR3 protein: CAWSVGTSGTDTQYF
D gene: .; clone size: .; J gene: TRBJ2-2; V gene: TRBV19; CDR3 DNA: TGTGCCAGTAGTGAAGGGGGAATCACCGGGGAGCTGTTTTTT; CDR3 protein: CASSEGGITGELFF
D gene: TRBD1; clone size: .; J gene: TRBJ1-4; V gene: TRBV7-6; CDR3 DNA: TGTGCCAGCAGCGGGGGACAGCTGAATGAAAAACTGTTTTTT; CDR3 protein: CASSGGQLNEKLFF
D gene: TRBD2; clone size: .; J gene: TRBJ2-7; V gene: TRBV13; CDR3 DNA: TGTGCCAGCAGCTTAACCCTAGCGGGAGGGCCGGGTCGTTACGAGCAGTACTTC; CDR3 protein: CASSLTLAGGPGRYEQYF
D gene: TRBD2; clone size: once; J gene: TRBJ2-5; V gene: TRBV15; CDR3 DNA: TGTGCCACCAGCAGGGATAGCGGGAAAGAGACCCAGTACTTC; CDR3 protein: CATSRDSGKETQYF
D gene: .; clone size: once; J gene: TRBJ1-5; V gene: TRBV10-3; CDR3 DNA: TGTGCCATCAAGGAACAGGAAAGTCAGCCCCAGCATTTT; CDR3 protein: CAIKEQESQPQHF
D gene: .; clone size: .; J gene: TRBJ1-2; V gene: TRBV7-8; CDR3 DNA: TGTGCCAGCAGCTCATTTAATCCTGGACTTTATGGCTACACCTTC; CDR3 protein: CASSSFNPGLYGYTF
D gene: .; clone size: .; J gene: TRBJ1-1; V gene: TRBV27; CDR3 DNA: TGTGCCAGCAGTTCAAGGGGGACTGAAGCTTTCTTT; CDR3 protein: CASSSRGTEAFF
D gene: .; clone size: .; J gene: TRBJ1-1; V gene: TRBV9; CDR3 DNA: TGTGCCAGCAGCGTAGAGGGAGGGAACACTGAAGCTTTCTTT; CDR3 protein: CASSVEGGNTEAFF
D gene: TRBD2; clone size: .; J gene: TRBJ2-1; V gene: TRBV27; CDR3 DNA: TGTGCCAGCAGTTCCACCGCCCAGACTAGCGGGGGGAGGAATGAGCAGTTCTTC; CDR3 protein: CASSSTAQTSGGRNEQFF
D gene: .; clone size: .; J gene: TRBJ1-2; V gene: TRBV2; CDR3 DNA: TGTGCCAGCAAGGACAACTACGAGCGAGGCTACACCTTC; CDR3 protein: CASKDNYERGYTF
D gene: .; clone size: .; J gene: TRBJ1-2; V gene: TRBV4-2; CDR3 DNA: TGTGCCAGCAGCCAAGTCGAGTCTCGTGGCTACACCTTC; CDR3 protein: CASSQVESRGYTF
D gene: .; clone size: .; J gene: TRBJ1-6; V gene: TRBV6-6; CDR3 DNA: TGTGCCAGCAGTTACTCGACACAGGGAACTTCACCCCTCCACTTT; CDR3 protein: CASSYSTQGTSPLHF
D gene: .; clone size: few; J gene: TRBJ1-2; V gene: TRBV11-2; CDR3 DNA: TGTGCCAGCAGCTTGGGCAGCCAATACGCCTATGGCTACACCTTC; CDR3 protein: CASSLGSQYAYGYTF
D gene: TRBD1; clone size: .; J gene: TRBJ2-2; V gene: TRBV6-1; CDR3 DNA: TGTGCCAGCAGCCGGACAGGGGGCAGTAGCGGGGAGCTGTTTTTT; CDR3 protein: CASSRTGGSSGELFF
D gene: .; clone size: .; J gene: TRBJ1-1; V gene: TRBV18; CDR3 DNA: TGTGCCAGCTCACCACTCGCCAGGAACACTGAAGCTTTCTTT; CDR3 protein: CASSPLARNTEAFF
D gene: TRBD2; clone size: .; J gene: TRBJ2-7; V gene: TRBV4-3; CDR3 DNA: TGCGCCAGCAGCCAAGAAATTGCTAGCGGGTACTACGAGCAGTACTTC; CDR3 protein: CASSQEIASGYYEQYF
D gene: TRBD1; clone size: .; J gene: TRBJ2-7; V gene: TRBV7-8; CDR3 DNA: TGTGCCAGCAGCCTGGACAGGGGTTACGAGCAGTACTTC; CDR3 protein: CASSLDRGYEQYF
D gene: .; clone size: .; J gene: TRBJ2-5; V gene: TRBV18; CDR3 DNA: TGTGCCAGCTCACCATGGGACTCGGGGGAGACCCAGTACTTC; CDR3 protein: CASSPWDSGETQYF
D gene: .; clone size: .; J gene: TRBJ1-5; V gene: TRBV10-3; CDR3 DNA: TGTGCCATCAGGGAGGGGGGGGGCCAGCCCCAGCATTTT; CDR3 protein: CAIREGGGQPQHF
D gene: TRBD2; clone size: .; J gene: TRBJ2-7; V gene: TRBV29-1; CDR3 DNA: TGCAGCGTTGAGGGGCTAGCGGACTCCTACGAGCAGTACTTC; CDR3 protein: CSVEGLADSYEQYF
D gene: TRBD1; clone size: .; J gene: TRBJ1-5; V gene: TRBV4-2; CDR3 DNA: TGTGCCAGCAGTCTGGACAGGGGAGCAAGCAATCAGCCCCAGCATTTT; CDR3 protein: CASSLDRGASNQPQHF
D gene: TRBD2; clone size: .; J gene: TRBJ2-1; V gene: TRBV7-3; CDR3 DNA: TGTGCCAGCAGCCCGTCGGGGCTAGCGGGAGGTGAGCAGTTCTTC; CDR3 protein: CASSPSGLAGGEQFF
D gene: .; clone size: .; J gene: TRBJ1-5; V gene: TRBV2; CDR3 DNA: TGTGCCAGCAAGTCTACGGGACAGCCCCAGCATTTT; CDR3 protein: CASKSTGQPQHF
D gene: TRBD1; clone size: .; J gene: TRBJ1-4; V gene: TRBV7-2; CDR3 DNA: TGTGCCAGCAGCCCAGCCGGGACAGGGGCAGAAAAACTGTTTTTT; CDR3 protein: CASSPAGTGAEKLFF
D gene: .; clone size: few; J gene: TRBJ1-1; V gene: TRBV4-3; CDR3 DNA: TGCGCCAGCAGCCAAGACTCAGGGACTCTCACTGAAGCTTTCTTT; CDR3 protein: CASSQDSGTLTEAFF
D gene: .; clone size: .; J gene: TRBJ1-2; V gene: TRBV4-1; CDR3 DNA: TGCGCCAGCAGCCAGGGGGGACTTCGGGCGGATGGCTACACCTTC; CDR3 protein: CASSQGGLRADGYTF
D gene: TRBD2; clone size: once; J gene: TRBJ2-1; V gene: TRBV5-1; CDR3 DNA: TGCGCCAGCAGCTTGGGACTAGCGGGGGGGCCGAGCTCCTACAATGAGCAGTTCTTC; CDR3 protein: CASSLGLAGGPSSYNEQFF
D gene: .; clone size: .; J gene: TRBJ2-3; V gene: TRBV10-3; CDR3 DNA: TGTGCCATCAGTTCTAGCGCGAACTCCGCTAGCACAGATACGCAGTATTTT; CDR3 protein: CAISSSANSASTDTQYF
D gene: .; clone size: .; J gene: TRBJ1-5; V gene: TRBV19; CDR3 DNA: TGTGCCAGTAGTATCCTTGCGGTCGGTGGCAATCAGCCCCAGCATTTT; CDR3 protein: CASSILAVGGNQPQHF
D gene: .; clone size: once; J gene: TRBJ2-1; V gene: TRBV25-1; CDR3 DNA: TGTGCCAGCAGTGAAAGTACCGGACTACAAAATGAGCAGTTCTTC; CDR3 protein: CASSESTGLQNEQFF
D gene: .; clone size: .; J gene: TRBJ2-6; V gene: TRBV19; CDR3 DNA: TGTGCCAGTAGTATCTCTCAGGGAATCAACGTCCTGACTTTC; CDR3 protein: CASSISQGINVLTF
D gene: TRBD1; clone size: .; J gene: TRBJ1-1; V gene: TRBV4-1; CDR3 DNA: TGCGCCAGCAGCCTTACGACAGGGCCGAACACTGAAGCTTTCTTT; CDR3 protein: CASSLTTGPNTEAFF
D gene: .; clone size: .; J gene: TRBJ2-3; V gene: TRBV11-2; CDR3 DNA: TGTGCCAGCAGCCTAGGGCCGCCAACTAGATTCGGCACAGATACGCAGTATTTT; CDR3 protein: CASSLGPPTRFGTDTQYF
D gene: .; clone size: .; J gene: TRBJ2-7; V gene: TRBV7-9; CDR3 DNA: TGTGCCAGCAGCCCCGGGACTGGCTTATGGGAGCAGTACTTC; CDR3 protein: CASSPGTGLWEQYF
D gene: .; clone size: .; J gene: TRBJ2-5; V gene: TRBV7-9; CDR3 DNA: TGTGCCAGCAGCTTACGGGGGAGAGAGACCCAGTACTTC; CDR3 protein: CASSLRGRETQYF